These 14 T cell receptor beta chains came from one sample sequenced in a study of response to subunit inactivated influenza vaccine. One entry per CDR3 protein, called by TCRdb with MiXCR from the RT-PCR reads. Among around 530,000 distinct CDR3 sequences listed, 16% were seen once. Sequenced material: CD4+ T cells sorted from PBMCs, taken around 25 months after vaccination. Source of these receptors: a man between 50 and 69 years old who received an inactivated influenza vaccine.

The J gene is TRBJ1-5, the V gene TRBV12-3 or TRBV12-4; TRBD1 is a possible D gene (6 bases). The V end lost 5 bases, the J end lost 6 bases, and 14 bases lay between the germline ends. This CDR3 has 14 amino acids. The CDR3 loop reads CASSPTGGIQPQHF. The CDR3 DNA is TGTGCCAGCAGTCCGACAGGTGGAATTCAGCCCCAGCATTTT.

This clonotype has a handful of counts. The J gene is TRBJ1-1, the V gene TRBV3-1, with D maybe TRBD1 (6 bases). V lost 4 bases, J lost 10 bases, and 13 bases lay in between. The CDR3 length is 12 residues. CDR1 and CDR2 from the germline V gene are LGHDT and YNNKEL (reference sequence). The CDR3 bases are TGTGCCAGCAGCCGGCGGGGAGGGGGAGCTTTCTTT. Translation: CASSRRGGGAFF. The variable domain in full, completed from reference TRBV3-1 and TRBJ1-1, reads DTAVSQTPKYLVTQMGNDKSIKCEQNLGHDTMYWYKQDSKKFLKIMFSYNNKELIINETVPNRFSPKSPDKAHLNLHINSLELGDSAVYFCASSRRGGGAFFGQGTRLTVV.

This clonotype was observed a handful of times. The V call is TRBV20-1, the J call TRBJ2-6; 12 nucleotides line up with TRBD1. The CDR3 is 15 residues long. The V segment lost 6 bases and the J segment 4 bases; nucleotides outside the gene matches: 4. Germline CDR1 DFQATT, CDR2 SNEGSKA (reference sequence). The CDR3 sequence is CSAGTGGAGANVLTF. CDR3 bases: TGCAGTGCAGGGACAGGGGGCGCAGGGGCCAACGTCCTGACTTTC.

This chain uses TRBV20-1 with TRBJ2-2, with a tentative D call TRBD2 (6 bases). This CDR3 has 15 residues. Germline CDR1 DFQATT, CDR2 SNEGSKA (reference sequence). With 3 bases removed from V and 1 base from J, the gap between germline ends came to 12 bases. The CDR3, as DNA: TGCAGTGCTAGTCCTCTAGCGAAGAACACCGGGGAGCTGTTTTTT. The encoded protein is CSASPLAKNTGELFF.

This clonotype has at least ten counts. V is TRBV11-2 and J is TRBJ2-3; TRBD1 might be the D (6 bases). Trimming cost V 5 bases and J 2 bases, with 17 bases left between them. The CDR3 is 16 residues long. Germline CDR1 SGHAT, CDR2 FQNNGV. CDR3 region: CASSLTTGKTTDTQYF. The CDR3 DNA reads TGTGCCAGCAGCCTCACAACAGGGAAGACCACAGATACGCAGTATTTT. The variable domain in full, with the rest retrieved from reference TRBV11-2 and TRBJ2-3, is EAGVAQSPRYKIIEKRQSVAFWCNPISGHATLYWYQQILGQGPKLLIQFQNNGVVDDSQLPKDRFSAERLKGVDSTLKIQPAKLEDSAVYLCASSLTTGKTTDTQYFGPGTRLTVL.

This clonotype has just a few counts. The chain joins TRBV10-3 to TRBJ2-1; 10 bases fit TRBD1. The CDR3 is 14 residues long. Germline V lookup: CDR1 ENHRY, CDR2 SYGVKD. J lost 3 bases, V lost 6 bases, and 2 bases had no gene match. The CDR3 coding sequence is TGTGCCATCAGGGGACAGGGGAACTACAATGAGCAGTTCTTC. It is translated as CAIRGQGNYNEQFF.

The CDR3 DNA is TGTGCCAGCCAGGCACGGGGCCTCCCAGATACGCAGTATTTT. Its protein is CASQARGLPDTQYF. The chain joins TRBV7-2 to TRBJ2-3; the D call may be TRBD1 or TRBD2 (5 bases each). The CDR3 length is 14 residues. Germline V gene sequence: CDR1 SGHTA, CDR2 FQGNSA. Trimming pared 8 bases from V and 4 bases from J, leaving 16 bases between. Looking up the rest from reference TRBV7-2 and TRBJ2-3 gives the full variable domain: GAGVSQSPSNKVTEKGKDVELRCDPISGHTALYWYRQSLGQGLEFLIYFQGNSAPDKSGLPSDRFSAERTGGSVSTLTIQRTQQEDSAVYLCASQARGLPDTQYFGPGTRLTVL.

This clonotype appeared a few times. CDR3 sequence (DNA): TGTGCCAGTAGACGGGTCTCGTATGATGAAGCTTTCTTT. Translating gives CASRRVSYDEAFF. J is TRBJ1-1 and V is TRBV6-1; D not resolved. The CDR3 spans 13 residues. The germline V gene encodes CDR1 MNHNS and CDR2 SASEGT. The germline V and J ends were trimmed by 9 bases and 7 bases, with 18 bases remaining between them.

The chain couples TRBV7-6 to TRBJ2-1; a possible D gene is TRBD2 (6 bases). CDR3 length: 16 residues. V was pared by 3 bases and J by 0 bases, with 12 bases between. Looked up from germline, CDR1 is SGHVS and CDR2 is FNYEAQ. The CDR3 DNA reads as TGTGCCAGCAGCTTCCCCGGGGGTAGCTCCTACAATGAGCAGTTCTTC. Its protein product is CASSFPGGSSYNEQFF.

This sequence joins TRBV20-1 and TRBJ2-5; tentative D call: TRBD2 (5 bases). The germline V gene has CDR1 DFQATT and CDR2 SNEGSKA (reference sequence). Trimming removed 4 bases from V and 3 bases from J, with 9 bases in between. CDR3 length equals 12 residues. In DNA form, the CDR3 reads TGCAGTGCTAACCTAGCAAAAGAGACCCAGTACTTC. As protein: CSANLAKETQYF.

This clonotype was recorded many times. The rearrangement links TRBV7-2 to TRBJ2-7, with a weak D call TRBD1 (6 bases). With 5 bases removed from V and 5 bases from J, the gap between germline ends came to 16 bases. The germline V gene has CDR1 SGHTA and CDR2 FQGNSA. The length of the CDR3 is 14 residues. The CDR3 region is CASSQNPRGDEQYF. The CDR3 DNA sequence: TGTGCCAGCAGCCAGAACCCCAGGGGCGACGAGCAGTACTTC.

This clonotype was detected only a few times. The chain joins TRBV20-1 to TRBJ2-2; D is perhaps TRBD2 (6 bases). Trimming removed 0 bases from V and 8 bases from J, with 19 bases in between. This CDR3 has 16 residues. Looked up from germline, CDR1 is DFQATT and CDR2 is SNEGSKA (reference sequence). In nucleotides, the CDR3 is TGCAGTGCTAGAGAGCGTCTAGCTGGGGGAGGTGGGGAGCTGTTTTTT. This codes for CSARERLAGGGGELFF.

The chain links TRBV28 to TRBJ2-1, with TRBD2 identical over 12 bases. Per the germline V gene, CDR1 is MDHEN and CDR2 is SYDVKM. The CDR3 loop spans 17 amino acids. With V trimmed by 4 bases and J by 7 bases, 11 bases remained unmatched. This chain's CDR3 is CASSSTTLAGGQNEQFF. The CDR3 DNA reads as TGTGCCAGCAGTTCCACCACCCTAGCGGGAGGGCAGAATGAGCAGTTCTTC. The complete variable domain, with remaining parts taken from reference TRBV28 and TRBJ2-1, reads DVKVTQSSRYLVKRTGEKVFLECVQDMDHENMFWYRQDPGLGLRLIYFSYDVKMKEKGDIPEGYSVSREKKERFSLILESASTNQTSMYLCASSSTTLAGGQNEQFFGPGTRLTVL.

This clonotype came up a few times. The chain combines TRBV20-1 with TRBJ2-2, with TRBD2 identical over 14 bases. The germline CDR1 and CDR2 sequences are DFQATT and SNEGSKA (reference sequence). The CDR3 loop spans 18 amino acids. The V and J ends lost 4 bases and 6 bases, in that order; junction bases with no gene match: 13. The DNA for the CDR3 is TGCAGTGCTACAATCGGGACTAGCGGGAGTTGGGGCCCCGGGGAGCTGTTTTTT. Amino acids: CSATIGTSGSWGPGELFF.